This is a list of T cell receptor beta chains from one sample in a study of response to subunit inactivated influenza vaccine. TCRdb used MiXCR to reprocess the RT-PCR reads, holding one entry per CDR3 protein. The sample has hundreds of thousands of distinct CDR3 sequences, less than 30% seen once. The sample was CD4+ T cells sorted from PBMCs, taken 5 days after vaccination. These receptors were taken from a man aged 50-60 years who received an inactivated influenza vaccine. The CDR3 runs from the conserved cysteine through the conserved F or W. The D gene is left open where the match is weak. Clone size appears in some rows only: once, few, many, or a class for an expanded clone.

D gene: TRBD1
clone size: -
J gene: TRBJ1-2
V gene: TRBV9
CDR3 DNA: TGTGCCAGCAGCGTAACCACAGGGGGAAGTAACTATGGCTACACCTTC
CDR3 protein: CASSVTTGGSNYGYTF

D gene: TRBD2
clone size: few
J gene: TRBJ2-3
V gene: TRBV5-1
CDR3 DNA: TGCGCCAGCAGCTTGGAAGGCGGGAGGCCCGGGTTGCAGTATTTT
CDR3 protein: CASSLEGGRPGLQYF

D gene: -
clone size: -
J gene: TRBJ2-3
V gene: TRBV11-3
CDR3 DNA: TGTGCCAGCAGCCACCATTCGGATACGCAGTATTTT
CDR3 protein: CASSHHSDTQYF

D gene: TRBD2
clone size: -
J gene: TRBJ2-1
V gene: TRBV10-3
CDR3 DNA: TGTGCCATCAGTGAACCTAGCGGGAGGGCCTACAATGAGCAGTTCTTC
CDR3 protein: CAISEPSGRAYNEQFF

D gene: TRBD1
clone size: -
J gene: TRBJ1-5
V gene: TRBV6-2/TRBV6-3
CDR3 DNA: TGTGCCAGCAGCCTACAGGGGACTCAGCCCCAGCATTTT
CDR3 protein: CASSLQGTQPQHF

D gene: -
clone size: many
J gene: TRBJ2-3
V gene: TRBV5-6
CDR3 DNA: TGTGCCAGCAGCTACGCGGATACGCAGTATTTT
CDR3 protein: CASSYADTQYF

D gene: TRBD1
clone size: -
J gene: TRBJ2-2
V gene: TRBV3-1
CDR3 DNA: TGTGCCAGCACCCGACAGGGAAACACCGGGGAGCTGTTTTTT
CDR3 protein: CASTRQGNTGELFF

D gene: -
clone size: few
J gene: TRBJ2-3
V gene: TRBV7-9
CDR3 DNA: TGTGCCAGCAGCCCATCATTGGGGGTGGCGGATACGCAGTATTTT
CDR3 protein: CASSPSLGVADTQYF

D gene: -
clone size: -
J gene: TRBJ2-5
V gene: TRBV5-1
CDR3 DNA: TGCGCCAGCAGCACCGGGCCACAACCCCAAGAGACCCAGTACTTC
CDR3 protein: CASSTGPQPQETQYF

D gene: -
clone size: -
J gene: TRBJ1-3
V gene: TRBV4-1
CDR3 DNA: TGCGCCAGCAGCCAAGAGGATGCAGGGCACTCTGGAAACACCATATATTTT
CDR3 protein: CASSQEDAGHSGNTIYF

D gene: TRBD2
clone size: many
J gene: TRBJ2-1
V gene: TRBV12-3/TRBV12-4
CDR3 DNA: TGTGCCAGCAGTTTACTAGCGGGATCGGATGAGCAGTTCTTC
CDR3 protein: CASSLLAGSDEQFF

D gene: -
clone size: few
J gene: TRBJ2-3
V gene: TRBV10-3
CDR3 DNA: TGTGCCATCAAAGGGGGGGCTGCAGATACGCAGTATTTT
CDR3 protein: CAIKGGAADTQYF

D gene: TRBD1
clone size: -
J gene: TRBJ2-1
V gene: TRBV12-3/TRBV12-4
CDR3 DNA: TGTGCCAGCAGCCTCGGGGACAGGCAGTTCTTC
CDR3 protein: CASSLGDRQFF

D gene: TRBD2
clone size: few
J gene: TRBJ2-1
V gene: TRBV5-4
CDR3 DNA: TGTGCCAGCAGCTTGGGGACTAGTCCCCCCCGGCAGTTCTTC
CDR3 protein: CASSLGTSPPRQFF

D gene: -
clone size: few
J gene: TRBJ2-3
V gene: TRBV12-3/TRBV12-4
CDR3 DNA: TGTGCCAGCAGTTTGGGGGGACCCAGCACAGATACGCAGTATTTT
CDR3 protein: CASSLGGPSTDTQYF

D gene: TRBD2
clone size: -
J gene: TRBJ2-2
V gene: TRBV5-1
CDR3 DNA: TGCGCCAGCGGGACTAGCGGTTACACCGGGGAGCTGTTTTTT
CDR3 protein: CASGTSGYTGELFF

D gene: -
clone size: few
J gene: TRBJ2-3
V gene: TRBV6-5
CDR3 DNA: TGTGCCAGCAGGAGGGGAGATACGCAGTATTTT
CDR3 protein: CASRRGDTQYF

D gene: TRBD1
clone size: -
J gene: TRBJ1-5
V gene: TRBV12-3/TRBV12-4
CDR3 DNA: TGTGCCAGCAGCTTGACAGGGACGGAACAGCCCCAGCATTTT
CDR3 protein: CASSLTGTEQPQHF

D gene: -
clone size: -
J gene: TRBJ1-6
V gene: TRBV5-1
CDR3 DNA: TGCGCCAGCAGCTTGGCGGGGCGAAAAGGTTCACCCCTCCACTTT
CDR3 protein: CASSLAGRKGSPLHF

D gene: -
clone size: few
J gene: TRBJ1-5
V gene: TRBV5-6
CDR3 DNA: TGTGCCAGCACCTTAGGGGGGCTGAGCAATCAGCCCCAGCATTTT
CDR3 protein: CASTLGGLSNQPQHF

D gene: TRBD2
clone size: few
J gene: TRBJ2-7
V gene: TRBV20-1
CDR3 DNA: TGCAGTGCTAGGAGACTAGCAGATTACGAGCAGTACTTC
CDR3 protein: CSARRLADYEQYF

D gene: -
clone size: -
J gene: TRBJ1-1
V gene: TRBV12-3/TRBV12-4
CDR3 DNA: TGTGCCAGCAGTCAGGGCTGGGAAGATGGCACTGAAGCTTTCTTT
CDR3 protein: CASSQGWEDGTEAFF

D gene: TRBD1
clone size: -
J gene: TRBJ2-7
V gene: TRBV20-1
CDR3 DNA: TGCAGTGCTCCGAGGACAGGGCATGCCGAGCAGTACTTC
CDR3 protein: CSAPRTGHAEQYF

D gene: TRBD2
clone size: few
J gene: TRBJ2-5
V gene: TRBV4-1
CDR3 DNA: TGCGCCAGCAGCCTCAGAGTGGCGGGGGGGCAAGAGACCCAGTACTTC
CDR3 protein: CASSLRVAGGQETQYF

D gene: TRBD2
clone size: -
J gene: TRBJ2-1
V gene: TRBV7-9
CDR3 DNA: TGTGCCAGCAGCTTGTTACTAGCGGGGAACAATGAGCAGTTCTTC
CDR3 protein: CASSLLLAGNNEQFF

D gene: -
clone size: -
J gene: TRBJ2-7
V gene: TRBV6-2/TRBV6-3
CDR3 DNA: TGTGCCAGCAGCCATAGCCAGACACTACGCGAGCAGTACTTC
CDR3 protein: CASSHSQTLREQYF

D gene: TRBD1
clone size: -
J gene: TRBJ2-5
V gene: TRBV7-9
CDR3 DNA: TGTGCCAGCAGCTTATCGGGGACAGGGGGGTACCAAGAGACCCAGTACTTC
CDR3 protein: CASSLSGTGGYQETQYF

D gene: -
clone size: few
J gene: TRBJ1-2
V gene: TRBV7-2
CDR3 DNA: TGTGCCAGCAGCCCCTTGGCAGGGTGGGGCTACACCTTC
CDR3 protein: CASSPLAGWGYTF

D gene: TRBD1
clone size: -
J gene: TRBJ2-1
V gene: TRBV7-9
CDR3 DNA: TGTGCCACCGACAGGGGTACGGATGAGCAGTTCTTC
CDR3 protein: CATDRGTDEQFF

D gene: -
clone size: -
J gene: TRBJ2-7
V gene: TRBV6-2/TRBV6-3
CDR3 DNA: TGTGCCAGCAGCTATTCTACTAGGATATCCCGCCGGACCACCCACGAGCAGTACTTC
CDR3 protein: CASSYSTRISRRTTHEQYF

D gene: -
clone size: few
J gene: TRBJ2-5
V gene: TRBV27
CDR3 DNA: TGTGCCAGCAGGAAGTCCGGCGAGACCCAGTACTTC
CDR3 protein: CASRKSGETQYF

D gene: -
clone size: -
J gene: TRBJ2-1
V gene: TRBV20-1
CDR3 DNA: TGCAGTGCTAGCCATGGATACAAGGGATCGGTCTTC
CDR3 protein: CSASHGYKGSVF

D gene: -
clone size: -
J gene: TRBJ1-1
V gene: TRBV19
CDR3 DNA: TGTGCCAGCGCCGGGGTAGGGGGGGGGTACAGGACTGAAGCTTTCTTT
CDR3 protein: CASAGVGGGYRTEAFF

D gene: -
clone size: once
J gene: TRBJ1-4
V gene: TRBV18
CDR3 DNA: TGTGCCAGCTCACCGGGCCAATTAGCTAATGAAAAACTGTTTTTT
CDR3 protein: CASSPGQLANEKLFF

D gene: -
clone size: few
J gene: TRBJ2-1
V gene: TRBV5-1
CDR3 DNA: TGCGCCAGCAGCCCCGCCCCCGGACGGGAGCAGTTCTTC
CDR3 protein: CASSPAPGREQFF

D gene: -
clone size: -
J gene: TRBJ2-7
V gene: TRBV20-1
CDR3 DNA: TGCAGTGCTAGAGATTTCCGCTGGGGCTACGAGCAGTACTTC
CDR3 protein: CSARDFRWGYEQYF

D gene: TRBD2
clone size: many
J gene: TRBJ2-7
V gene: TRBV5-1
CDR3 DNA: TGCGCCAGCAGCTCTGGACTAGCGGGAACTTACGAGCAGTACTTC
CDR3 protein: CASSSGLAGTYEQYF

D gene: -
clone size: -
J gene: TRBJ2-3
V gene: TRBV7-8
CDR3 DNA: TGTGCCAGCAGATCGCACAAGGCAGATACGCAGTATTTT
CDR3 protein: CASRSHKADTQYF

D gene: -
clone size: few
J gene: TRBJ2-1
V gene: TRBV15
CDR3 DNA: TGTGCCACCAGCAGAGATCGGGACCTCTCCTACAATGAGCAGTTCTTC
CDR3 protein: CATSRDRDLSYNEQFF

D gene: TRBD1
clone size: many
J gene: TRBJ1-2
V gene: TRBV5-1
CDR3 DNA: TGTGCCAGCAGTTTGGGACAGGGGGATGGCTACACCTTC
CDR3 protein: CASSLGQGDGYTF

D gene: -
clone size: -
J gene: TRBJ1-1
V gene: TRBV4-1
CDR3 DNA: TGCGCCAGCAGCCAGGGGGACTATTTGAACACTGAAGCTTTCTTT
CDR3 protein: CASSQGDYLNTEAFF

D gene: TRBD1
clone size: few
J gene: TRBJ1-6
V gene: TRBV25-1
CDR3 DNA: TGTGCCAGCAGCGGGACAGGGAGCTCCTATAATTCACCCCTCCACTTT
CDR3 protein: CASSGTGSSYNSPLHF

D gene: -
clone size: few
J gene: TRBJ2-5
V gene: TRBV15
CDR3 DNA: TGTGCCACCAGCAGAGGCAATAAAGGGGGAGAGACCCAGTACTTC
CDR3 protein: CATSRGNKGGETQYF

D gene: -
clone size: many
J gene: TRBJ1-2
V gene: TRBV20-1
CDR3 DNA: TGCAGTGCTAGTCGTCAGCCTGGCTGGGGCTACACCTTC
CDR3 protein: CSASRQPGWGYTF

D gene: TRBD1
clone size: few
J gene: TRBJ2-1
V gene: TRBV6-1
CDR3 DNA: TGTGCCAGCAGTGAAGATGGGACCGGGACAGGGTATCGGAATGAGCAGTTCTTC
CDR3 protein: CASSEDGTGTGYRNEQFF